This T cell receptor (beta chain) was captured in a study of cytomegalovirus exposure and HLA in healthy donors. Study outcomes and limitations: Relative to the roughly 640-donor mean, N-insertions were reportedly fewer in an Asian-associated ancestry cluster in a later analysis. TCR sequences were mostly rare, though some public TCRs occurred in many donors. Beyond CMV serostatus, there was no information to go on about immune exposure.

The CDR3 length is 13 residues. Germline V lookup: CDR1 SEHNR, CDR2 FQNEAQ (reference sequence). Trimming cost V 5 bases and J 8 bases; bases outside gene matches: 8. The primer mix had 60 Vbeta and 13 Jbeta primers. Original analysis: Unique TCR beta chains totaled some 80 million in a later count, with about 11 million of them shared. Some clones are missing from TCRdb's copy, which holds only in-frame ones; the method was immunoSEQ multiplex PCR. That table supplies the V and J calls and clone size; D and trimming were determined from the DNA. The sample has over 150,000 clones; 80% are singletons. With respect to this clone: The antigen is undetermined.

This chain connects TRBV7-9 to TRBJ1-2, with 7 bases that match TRBD1. The material sequenced was PBMCs. The TCR was taken from a man in his thirties or forties in good health and CMV-seronegative. CDR3 nucleotide sequence: TGTGCCAGCAGCCCCACAGGGGTCGGAGGCTACACCTTC. Amino acid sequence: CASSPTGVGGYTF.